The 22 T cell receptor beta chains below were found in one sample sequenced in a study of blood T cell repertoires in COVID-19. Profiled with immunoSEQ multiplex PCR; TCRdb holds only in-frame clones, not every one. The sample includes under 250,000 clones, almost 85% seen only once; the top ten take 12%. Material for sequencing was peripheral blood. The source of these receptors is a woman aged 35 to 49 with acute or convalescent COVID-19.

This chain connects TRBV9 to TRBJ1-5; D remains ambiguous. V was clipped by 2 bases and J by 7 bases, with 13 bases between them. The CDR3 spans 14 residues. Germline assignment: CDR1 SGDLS and CDR2 YYNGEE. CDR3 region: CASSVDSTTQPQHF. The CDR3, as DNA: TGTGCCAGCAGCGTCGATTCTACTACCCAGCCCCAGCATTTT.

The chain uses TRBV27 and TRBJ1-4; TRBD1 aligns across 10 bases. The germline CDR1 and CDR2 sequences are MNHEY and SMNVEV (reference sequence). V lost 4 bases to trimming and J lost 11 bases; unmatched junction nucleotides: 13. This CDR3 comprises 16 residues. CDR3 DNA sequence: TGTGCCAGCAGTTGGAAACCGGGACAGGGGTTACAGAAACTGTTTTTT. This encodes CASSWKPGQGLQKLFF. The full variable domain, rest sourced from reference TRBV27 and TRBJ1-4, is EAQVTQNPRYLITVTGKKLTVTCSQNMNHEYMSWYRQDPGLGLRQIYYSMNVEVTDKGDVPEGYKVSRKEKRNFPLILESPSPNQTSLYFCASSWKPGQGLQKLFFGSGTQLSVL.

The rearrangement links TRBV19 to TRBJ2-1; 9 bases are shared with TRBD2. Germline CDR1 reads LNHDA; CDR2 reads SQIVND (reference sequence). This CDR3 has 15 residues. The V and J ends lost 5 bases and 6 bases, in that order; junction bases with no gene match: 8. The CDR3 sequence: CASSGGTSSRNEQFF. The CDR3 nucleotides are TGTGCCAGTAGTGGGGGGACTAGCAGTCGCAATGAGCAGTTCTTC.

The chain has TRBV28 and TRBJ1-4; D is perhaps TRBD1 (6 bases). The V gene's germline CDR1 is MDHEN and CDR2 SYDVKM. Trimming took off 6 bases at V and 4 bases at J, with 18 bases between the two ends. The CDR3 consists of 16 residues. CDR3 sequence (DNA): TGTGCCAGCAGCTCCCGTCCGGCAGGGGTTAATGAAAAACTGTTTTTT. This codes for CASSSRPAGVNEKLFF.

The chain combines TRBV6-2 or TRBV6-3 with TRBJ2-1, with 10 positions matching TRBD2. The V and J ends lost 5 bases and 4 bases, in that order; junction bases with no gene match: 5. The CDR3 length is 15 residues. Germline assignment: CDR1 MNHEY and CDR2 SVGEGT. The CDR3 loop reads CASSLGTSVYNEQFF. DNA of the CDR3: TGTGCCAGCAGTCTAGGGACTAGCGTTTACAATGAGCAGTTCTTC.

The V gene is TRBV4-1, the J gene TRBJ2-3; 10 nucleotides align to TRBD2. The CDR3 has 15 residues. The germline V gene encodes CDR1 MGHRA and CDR2 YSYEKL. V shed 5 bases and J 1 base; nucleotides not matched to a gene: 3. The CDR3 here is CASSSGLAGTDTQYF. For the CDR3, the DNA is TGCGCCAGCAGCTCCGGACTAGCGGGCACAGATACGCAGTATTTT.

The chain couples TRBV27 to TRBJ2-3; 8 nucleotides align to TRBD1. CDR1 MNHEY and CDR2 SMNVEV come from the germline V gene (reference sequence). The CDR3 covers 16 residues. After removal of 4 bases from V and 3 bases from J, the junction contained 9 bases not matched to a gene. The CDR3, as DNA: TGTGCCAGCAGTTACGGACAGGGAATAAGGACAGATACGCAGTATTTT. Amino acid sequence: CASSYGQGIRTDTQYF.

The chain employs TRBV29-1 and TRBJ2-7; 10 bases align to TRBD2. The ends lost 7 bases at V and 1 base at J; junction bases unmatched: 10. CDR1 is SQVTM and CDR2 is ANQGSEA in the germline V gene. This CDR3 is built from 15 residues. The CDR3, as DNA: TGCAGCGCTAAAGGGCTAGCGGGAGTTTCCTACGAGCAGTACTTC. Its protein product is CSAKGLAGVSYEQYF.

The rearrangement joins TRBV24-1 to TRBJ2-3; D possibly corresponds to TRBD1 (6 bases). Trimming took off 4 bases at V and 5 bases at J, with 18 bases between the two ends. This CDR3 is built from 16 residues. Germline assignment: CDR1 KGHDR and CDR2 SFDVKD. The CDR3 DNA reads TGTGCCACCAGTGAATTGGACACGGGACAACGAGATACGCAGTATTTT. Protein product: CATSELDTGQRDTQYF.

The chain has TRBV30 and TRBJ1-1; unclear D gene. CDR1 and CDR2 from the germline V gene are GTSNPN and SVGIG (reference sequence). The V gene lost 2 bases and the J gene lost 4 bases, with 8 bases spanning the gap. The CDR3 has 12 amino acids. This chain's CDR3 is CAWSRGGTEAFF. The CDR3 bases are TGTGCCTGGAGTCGGGGAGGCACTGAAGCTTTCTTT.

This clone was detected only a few times. V and J are TRBV9 and TRBJ2-7, with D perhaps TRBD2 (5 bases). V was pared by 2 bases and J by 0 bases, with 12 bases between. This CDR3 has 15 amino acids. Germline V gene data show CDR1 as SGDLS and CDR2 as YYNGEE. The CDR3 DNA follows: TGTGCCAGCAGCGTGACCGACTACCACTCCTACGAGCAGTACTTC. Amino acids: CASSVTDYHSYEQYF.

This chain links TRBV2 with TRBJ2-6; the D gene is possibly TRBD1 (7 bases). CDR1 and CDR2 (germline): SNHLY, FYNNEI. V lost 8 bases to trimming and J lost 0 bases, with 17 bases between them. The CDR3 contains 17 residues. The chain's CDR3 is CASSAEGAGSGANVLTF. The CDR3 DNA sequence: TGTGCCAGCTCCGCGGAGGGGGCCGGCTCTGGGGCCAACGTCCTGACTTTC. Full variable domain (missing parts from reference TRBV2 and TRBJ2-6): EPEVTQTPSHQVTQMGQEVILRCVPISNHLYFYWYRQILGQKVEFLVSFYNNEISEKSEIFDDQFSVERPDGSNFTLKIRSTKLEDSAMYFCASSAEGAGSGANVLTFGAGSRLTVL.

This chain links TRBV9 with TRBJ2-3; 7 bases match TRBD2. Unmatched junction bases numbered 10, after V lost 0 bases and J lost 6 bases. CDR3 size: 16 residues. The germline CDR1 and CDR2 sequences are SGDLS and YYNGEE. CDR3 sequence reads: CASSVASGGTADTQYF. The CDR3 region has the DNA TGTGCCAGCAGCGTAGCTAGCGGAGGGACGGCTGATACGCAGTATTTT.

This clone came up many times. The CDR3 loop is CASSDSSGGANEQFF. The DNA of the CDR3 is TGTGCCAGCAGTGACTCTAGCGGGGGGGCCAATGAGCAGTTCTTC. This chain joins TRBV6-4 and TRBJ2-1; 11 nucleotides match TRBD2. V shed 0 bases and J 6 bases; nucleotides not matched to a gene: 1. This CDR3 is built from 15 residues. Germline lookup yields CDR1 MRHNA and CDR2 SNTAGT.

The genes are TRBV5-4 and TRBJ1-4; D gene ambiguous. CDR1 and CDR2 from the germline V gene are SGHNT and YYREEE (reference sequence). This CDR3 has 15 residues. The V gene lost 3 bases and the J gene lost 0 bases, with 9 bases spanning the gap. The CDR3 coding sequence is TGTGCCAGCAGCTCTATGACTGCAACTAATGAAAAACTGTTTTTT. Encoded protein: CASSSMTATNEKLFF. The entire variable domain, with the rest obtained from reference TRBV5-4 and TRBJ1-4, is as follows: ETGVTQSPTHLIKTRGQQVTLRCSSQSGHNTVSWYQQALGQGPQFIFQYYREEENGRGNFPPRFSGLQFPNYSSELNVNALELDDSALYLCASSSMTATNEKLFFGSGTQLSVL.

The count of this clone is one. The chain links TRBV5-3 to TRBJ1-2; 10 bases are a match to TRBD1. TRBV5-3 falls under the ORF class, with uncertain function. J was trimmed by 5 bases and V by 3 bases; bases with no gene match: 7. The CDR3 is made up of 15 amino acids. CDR3 sequence: CARSWTGGEDYGYTF. CDR3 sequence (DNA): TGTGCCAGAAGCTGGACAGGGGGGGAAGATTATGGCTACACCTTC.

The V and J genes are TRBV2 and TRBJ1-4; D possibly corresponds to TRBD1 (6 bases). The V gene lost 6 bases and the J gene lost 0 bases, with 11 bases spanning the gap. The germline V gene encodes CDR1 SNHLY and CDR2 FYNNEI. The CDR3 totals 15 residues. Here the CDR3 DNA reads TGTGCCAGCAGCGCGAACAGGGCAACTAATGAAAAACTGTTTTTT. It specifies CASSANRATNEKLFF. The full variable domain, completed using reference TRBV2 and TRBJ1-4, is EPEVTQTPSHQVTQMGQEVILRCVPISNHLYFYWYRQILGQKVEFLVSFYNNEISEKSEIFDDQFSVERPDGSNFTLKIRSTKLEDSAMYFCASSANRATNEKLFFGSGTQLSVL.

The rearrangement uses TRBV11-3 and TRBJ2-1; 7 bases agree with TRBD1. Germline CDR1 is SGHNT and CDR2 is YENEEA. The CDR3 runs 14 residues. Germline trimming cut 5 bases from V and 6 bases from J; bases unmatched to any gene: 7. As DNA, the CDR3 is TGTGCCAGCAGCCCTCGACAGGGTTTCAATGAGCAGTTCTTC. Translating it yields CASSPRQGFNEQFF.

This sequence joins TRBV3-1 (or the pseudogene TRBV3-2) and TRBJ2-3; 11 bases are a match to TRBD2. The CDR3 is 15 amino acids. Per the germline V gene, CDR1 is LGHDT and CDR2 is YNNKEL (reference sequence). Unmatched junction bases numbered 5, after V lost 4 bases and J lost 5 bases. The CDR3 DNA reads as TGTGCCAGCAGCCTACTAGCGGGAGTGGTAGATACGCAGTATTTT. As protein: CASSLLAGVVDTQYF.

The chain couples TRBV7-3 to TRBJ2-1; TRBD2 matches 7 bases. Trimming cost V 3 bases and J 5 bases; bases outside gene matches: 1. Germline loops: CDR1 SGHTA, CDR2 FQGTGA. CDR3 length equals 13 residues. Here the CDR3 reads CASSLGLNNEQFF. As DNA, the CDR3 is TGTGCCAGCAGCTTGGGACTAAACAATGAGCAGTTCTTC.

This chain uses TRBV27 with TRBJ2-3; tentatively, D is TRBD2 (7 bases). V was cut by 6 bases and J by 3 bases, with 19 bases left in between. The CDR3 is 16 residues long. Germline CDR1 MNHEY, CDR2 SMNVEV (reference sequence). The CDR3 DNA reads TGTGCCAGCAGAGGTACGGGGGGCCTCCGGACAGATACGCAGTATTTT. It yields the protein CASRGTGGLRTDTQYF.

The CDR3: CASSPLRQTSTEAFF. The CDR3 DNA sequence: TGTGCCAGCAGCCCTCTAAGACAGACGAGCACTGAAGCTTTCTTT. The chain is built from TRBV5-5 and TRBJ1-1; a possible D gene is TRBD1 (5 bases). CDR1 is SGHKS and CDR2 is YYEKEE in the germline V gene (reference sequence). Deletions cut 4 bases from V and 4 bases from J, with 17 bases between. The CDR3 extends over 15 amino acids.